The source of this T cell receptor beta chain is a study of cytomegalovirus exposure and HLA in healthy donors. The count of this clone is one. No antigen is known for it. This CDR3 comprises 13 residues. V shed 1 base and J shed 8 bases, with 9 bases lying between them. Germline CDR1 LGHNA, CDR2 YSLEER. 13 Jbeta primers and 60 Vbeta primers were used for the PCR. The repertoire was sequenced with immunoSEQ multiplex PCR; TCRdb's copy has only in-frame clones and lacks some. The data hold tens of thousands of clones, with around 86% observed a single time. Whole-study results and caveats: Earlier results showed most TCR beta V segments being productive about 87% or about 30% of the time. The classifier reportedly diagnosed cytomegalovirus status with high specificity and sensitivity.

Sequenced sample: PBMCs. This TCR derives from a woman in her thirties or forties in good health and CMV-seropositive. The chain links TRBV4-3 to TRBJ1-5; TRBD1 might be the D (6 bases). The CDR3 bases are TGCGCCAGCAGCCAAGGGGGGCGAGAGCCCCAGCATTTT. This encodes CASSQGGREPQHF.